Below are 15 T cell receptor beta chains sequenced from a single sample in a study of spatial heterogeneity in lung cancer. Via MiXCR, TCRdb re-called the 5' RACE reads, giving one row per CDR3 protein. The data show more than 65,000 distinct CDR3 sequences, with around 7.8% seen just once and almost 7% held by the top ten. This sample's time point: sample taken at primary tumor resection. The source was PBMCs, collected at surgery. Receptors were obtained from a male donor with early-stage non-small cell lung cancer.

This clonotype was detected a few times. The gene calls are TRBV7-9 and TRBJ2-7, with D hard to call. Germline V lookup: CDR1 SEHNR, CDR2 FQNEAQ (reference sequence). The CDR3 is 11 residues long. With 0 bases removed from V and 7 bases from J, the gap between germline ends came to 4 bases. The CDR3 reads CASSLATEQYF. CDR3 DNA sequence: TGTGCCAGCAGCTTAGCTACGGAGCAGTACTTC.

The chain carries TRBV7-8 and TRBJ1-1; maybe TRBD1 (5 bases). CDR1 SGHVS and CDR2 FQNEAQ come from the germline V gene. Trimming cost V 1 base and J 8 bases, with 11 bases left between them. The CDR3 extends over 13 amino acids. The CDR3 sequence is CASSLEFDSEAFF. For the CDR3, the DNA is TGTGCCAGCAGCTTAGAGTTCGACAGCGAAGCTTTCTTT.

The rearrangement joins TRBV6-5 to TRBJ2-1; 9 bases agree with TRBD2. Trimming cost V 4 bases and J 10 bases; bases outside gene matches: 14. The length of the CDR3 is 16 residues. The germline V gene encodes CDR1 MNHEY and CDR2 SVGAGI. The CDR3: CASSSLSGGTSREQFF. The CDR3 bases are TGTGCCAGCAGTTCTCTTAGCGGGGGCACTAGCAGGGAGCAGTTCTTC.

This clonotype occurred many times. The V gene is TRBV9, the J gene TRBJ2-7; D is possibly TRBD1 (5 bases). The CDR3 length is 14 residues. The germline CDR1 and CDR2 sequences are SGDLS and YYNGEE. Trimming took 0 bases from V and 3 from J, leaving 10 bases between them. For the CDR3, the DNA is TGTGCCAGCAGCGTAGGTGACAGCTTCTACGAGCAGTACTTC. Its translation is CASSVGDSFYEQYF.

This clonotype occurred many times. V usage is TRBV28 and J usage is TRBJ2-3; a possible D gene is TRBD1 (6 bases). The germline CDR1 and CDR2 sequences are MDHEN and SYDVKM. V lost 9 bases and J lost 1, with 8 bases in between. CDR3 length: 12 amino acids. The CDR3 loop is CASHRGTDTQYF. In DNA, the CDR3 is TGTGCCAGTCACAGGGGCACAGATACGCAGTATTTT.

This clonotype was counted ten times or more. The V and J genes are TRBV10-3 and TRBJ2-5; D uncertain. CDR1 ENHRY and CDR2 SYGVKD come from the germline V gene. This CDR3 is 13 amino acids long. Trimming removed 0 bases at V and 0 bases at J, with 2 bases between. CDR3 protein: CAISESNQETQYF. The CDR3 nucleotides read TGTGCCATCAGTGAGTCCAACCAAGAGACCCAGTACTTC.

This clonotype turned up a few times. The gene calls are TRBV4-3 and TRBJ2-3; D remains ambiguous. The length of the CDR3 is 15 residues. V was pared by 0 bases and J by 4 bases, with 11 bases between. Germline CDR1 reads LGHNA; CDR2 reads YSLEER. The chain's CDR3 is CASSQDIEVADTQYF. In nucleotides, the CDR3 is TGCGCCAGCAGCCAAGATATCGAAGTCGCAGATACGCAGTATTTT.

This clonotype was seen repeatedly, ten times or more. This chain connects TRBV2 to TRBJ2-4; no reliable D call. Deletions cut 4 bases from V and 1 base from J, with 11 bases between. CDR3 length: 15 residues. The germline V gene has CDR1 SNHLY and CDR2 FYNNEI. The CDR3 DNA is TGTGCCAGCAGTGTTTCCATGGCGGCCAAAAACATTCAGTACTTC. Translation: CASSVSMAAKNIQYF. The whole variable domain, filled in from reference TRBV2 and TRBJ2-4, reads EPEVTQTPSHQVTQMGQEVILRCVPISNHLYFYWYRQILGQKVEFLVSFYNNEISEKSEIFDDQFSVERPDGSNFTLKIRSTKLEDSAMYFCASSVSMAAKNIQYFGAGTRLSVL.

The rearrangement links TRBV14 to TRBJ2-1; 9 nucleotides match TRBD2. The germline CDR1 and CDR2 sequences are SGHDN and FVKESK. This CDR3 is built from 13 residues. Trimming at V came to 3 bases and at J to 12 bases, leaving 6 bases not matched to a gene. This CDR3 is CASSQTKAGGQFF. CDR3 sequence (DNA): TGTGCCAGCAGCCAGACTAAAGCGGGAGGGCAGTTCTTC.

This clonotype turned up a few times. The chain has TRBV6-2 or TRBV6-3 and TRBJ2-7, with D possibly matching TRBD2 (5 bases). Germline V CDR1 and CDR2: MNHEY, SVGEGT. The CDR3 is 16 amino acids. The V end was cut by 0 bases, the J end by 1 base, with 13 bases between. The CDR3 region has the DNA TGTGCCAGCAGTTACTCGATGAGCGGAGCTTCCTACGAGCAGTACTTC. Translated: CASSYSMSGASYEQYF.

The J gene is TRBJ2-1, the V gene TRBV20-1; 10 nucleotides align to TRBD2. Germline trimming cut 6 bases from V and 3 bases from J; bases unmatched to any gene: 8. This CDR3 has 15 amino acids. The germline CDR1 and CDR2 sequences are DFQATT and SNEGSKA (reference sequence). The CDR3 region is CSAYPLAGLYNEQFF. CDR3 DNA sequence: TGCAGTGCGTATCCACTAGCGGGACTCTACAATGAGCAGTTCTTC.

This clonotype was picked up a small number of times. The V gene is TRBV27, the J gene TRBJ2-7; 7 bases match TRBD1. The V and J ends lost 3 bases and 4 bases, in that order; junction bases with no gene match: 6. The CDR3 totals 14 residues. Germline loops: CDR1 MNHEY, CDR2 SMNVEV (reference sequence). The CDR3 reads CASSFARGTYEQYF. The CDR3 bases are TGTGCCAGCAGTTTCGCCAGGGGGACGTACGAGCAGTACTTC.

This clonotype occurred many times. J is TRBJ2-7 and V is TRBV4-1; 7 nucleotides align to TRBD2. Trimming took 1 base from V and 2 from J; bases not matched to a gene: 2. CDR1 and CDR2 from the germline V gene are MGHRA and YSYEKL. CDR3 length: 14 amino acids. The DNA for the CDR3 is TGCGCCAGCAGCCAAGTGGGGGGGACCTACGAGCAGTACTTC. Protein: CASSQVGGTYEQYF.

This clonotype was picked up many times. The chain has TRBV7-2 and TRBJ2-3; D gene unclear. CDR1 is SGHTA and CDR2 is FQGNSA in the germline V gene. The CDR3 consists of 14 residues. V lost 4 bases and J lost 6, with 14 bases in between. DNA for the CDR3: TGTGCCAGCAGCTATGGGTCCCCTCCCGATACGCAGTATTTT. Translated: CASSYGSPPDTQYF. The full variable domain, completed using reference TRBV7-2 and TRBJ2-3, is GAGVSQSPSNKVTEKGKDVELRCDPISGHTALYWYRQSLGQGLEFLIYFQGNSAPDKSGLPSDRFSAERTGGSVSTLTIQRTQQEDSAVYLCASSYGSPPDTQYFGPGTRLTVL.

There are many counts of this clonotype. The chain links TRBV20-1 to TRBJ2-1; D may be TRBD2 (8 bases). This CDR3 spans 18 amino acids. CDR1 and CDR2 (germline): DFQATT, SNEGSKA (reference sequence). V lost 1 base to trimming and J lost 8 bases, with 27 bases between them. In DNA form, the CDR3 reads TGCAGTGCTAGAGGCGGGACAGATAGAGCGGGAGTTTTGGATGAGCAGTTCTTC. This codes for CSARGGTDRAGVLDEQFF.